This TCR beta chain stems from a study of blood T cell repertoires in COVID-19. Study in general: PBMCs, B-cell-depleted T cells, or T cells provided the cDNA or gDNA that made up the material.

J gave up 5 bases and V 0 bases, and 3 bases lay outside the gene matches. CDR3 length: 17 amino acids. Germline V CDR1 and CDR2: KGHSH, LQKENI. Using immunoSEQ multiplex PCR, the repertoire was profiled, and TCRdb retains in-frame clones only, with some absent. Among 300,000 to 400,000 clones, 91% were seen once, and the ten largest hold around 3.5%. The chain recombines TRBV18 with TRBJ2-1; TRBD2 matches at 14 bases. This sequence was found in a woman aged 18-29 years who had recovered from COVID-19. The sequenced material came from peripheral blood. The CDR3 nucleotides read TGTGCCAGCTCACCACCGGGGACTAGCGGGAGAAACAATGAGCAGTTCTTC. Residues: CASSPPGTSGRNNEQFF.